This T cell receptor (beta chain) was profiled in a study of blood T cell repertoires in COVID-19. Study overall: The study drew acute and convalescent COVID-19 samples from the United States, Italy and Spain. In each case, the material was cDNA or gDNA derived from T cells, B-cell-depleted T cells, or PBMCs.

Original analysis: Amplifying reference gene primers gave estimates of nucleated cell counts. Produced via immunoSEQ multiplex PCR; TCRdb's table is partial and in-frame only. The V and J calls and clone size were taken over from that table, and D and trimming were inferred from the DNA. Among roughly 300,000 clones, 86% were seen once, and the ten largest hold around 1.5%. Germline assignment: CDR1 SQVTM and CDR2 ANQGSEA. V trimming: 4 bases; J trimming: 2 bases; junction bases outside the gene matches: 6. The CDR3 extends over 14 amino acids. Sequencing was performed on peripheral blood. The clonotype originates from a woman in her 50s with acute or convalescent COVID-19. This sequence joins TRBV29-1 and TRBJ2-7, with TRBD2 identical over 9 bases. As DNA, the CDR3 is TGCAGCGTTGGTAGGTTAGCGGGAGCCTACGAGCAGTACTTC. Protein product: CSVGRLAGAYEQYF.